This T cell receptor beta chain was identified in a study of tumor T cells in aggressive B-cell lymphoma. The table came from immunoSEQ multiplex PCR; TCRdb's copy has only in-frame clones and leaves some out. The table includes just over 6,500 clones, 88% detected once. Germline V lookup: CDR1 LGHNA, CDR2 YNFKEQ. V lost 7 bases and J lost 2, with 13 bases in between. The CDR3 totals 14 residues. Only one count was recorded for this clone. The V and J genes are TRBV4-2 and TRBJ2-3; D is unclear. The sequenced sample was tumor tissue. This receptor was obtained from an adult with diffuse large B cell lymphoma. Some clones in this sample may be carry-over from other donors' samples. Written as DNA, the CDR3 is TGTGCCAGCACCACTCGTCCCTACACAGATACGCAGTATTTT. It yields the protein CASTTRPYTDTQYF.